The TCR beta chain under discussion was sequenced for a study of blood T cell repertoires in COVID-19. Study overall: T cells, B-cell-depleted T cells, or PBMCs provided the cDNA or gDNA that served as material.

Enrollment of patients from Seattle took place during active infection, with longitudinal follow-up. The CDR3 has 16 residues. Trimming shortened V by 0 bases and J by 2 bases, and 12 bases separated the two germline ends. In germline, CDR1 is SGHRS, CDR2 YFSETQ. The table came from immunoSEQ multiplex PCR; TCRdb's copy has only in-frame clones and leaves some out. The sample has 150,000 to 200,000 clones, just under 90% seen once. The V gene is TRBV5-1, the J gene TRBJ2-1, with a possible D match to TRBD2 (7 bases). Source material: peripheral blood. This TCR was recovered from a woman in her 70s with COVID-19, enrolled during active disease. CDR3 nucleotides: TGCGCCAGCAGCTTGGCCAGGCGGGGGCCCTACAATGAGCAGTTCTTC. It encodes CASSLARRGPYNEQFF.